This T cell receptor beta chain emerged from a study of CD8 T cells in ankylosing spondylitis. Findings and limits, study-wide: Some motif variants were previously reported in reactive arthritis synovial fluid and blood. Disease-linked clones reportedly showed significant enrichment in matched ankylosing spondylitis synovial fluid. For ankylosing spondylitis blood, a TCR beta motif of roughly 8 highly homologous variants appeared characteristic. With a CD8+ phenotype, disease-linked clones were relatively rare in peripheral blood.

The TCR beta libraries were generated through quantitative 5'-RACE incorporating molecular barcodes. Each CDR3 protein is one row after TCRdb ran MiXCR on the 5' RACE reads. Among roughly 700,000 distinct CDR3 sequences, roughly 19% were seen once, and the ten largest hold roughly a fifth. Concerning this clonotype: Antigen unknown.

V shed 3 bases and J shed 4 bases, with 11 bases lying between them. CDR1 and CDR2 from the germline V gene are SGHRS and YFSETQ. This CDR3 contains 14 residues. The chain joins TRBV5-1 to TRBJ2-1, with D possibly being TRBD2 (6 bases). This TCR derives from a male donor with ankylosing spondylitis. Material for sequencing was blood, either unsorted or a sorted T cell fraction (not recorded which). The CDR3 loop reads CASSSGEWYNEQFF. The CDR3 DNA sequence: TGCGCCAGCAGCTCGGGGGAGTGGTACAATGAGCAGTTCTTC.